The T cell receptor beta chain described here comes from a study of blood T cell repertoires in COVID-19. Measured with immunoSEQ multiplex PCR; TCRdb has only the in-frame clones, and not every one. In the table there are roughly 67,000 clones, roughly 92% of which are singletons. The germline V gene encodes CDR1 MRHNA and CDR2 SNTAGT. The CDR3 is made up of 16 amino acids. Trimming pared 5 bases from V and 1 base from J, leaving 14 bases between. The rearrangement joins TRBV6-4 to TRBJ2-2, with D tentatively TRBD2 (6 bases). The clonotype comes from a man between 65 and 85 years old with active COVID-19. Input material: peripheral blood. CDR3 amino acids: CASSRVGTLNTGELFF. The CDR3 coding sequence is TGTGCCAGCAGTAGGGTGGGGACTCTGAACACCGGGGAGCTGTTTTTT.